A selection of T cell receptor beta chains follows, all from one sample in a study of PD-L1 blockade in urothelial cancer. TCRdb's table, derived via immunoSEQ multiplex PCR, lists solely in-frame clones and lacks some. The sample shows 50,000 to 60,000 clones, approximately 80% of them seen only once. Sequenced here: PBMCs, sampled around atezolizumab (anti-PD-L1) treatment. These TCRs come from a man aged 35 to 55 with urothelial cancer. CDR3s include the opening cysteine and the closing phenylalanine or tryptophan. The order of the fields is J gene, D gene, clone size, V gene, CDR3 DNA, CDR3 protein. D genes are given only for firm matches. Rows give clone size only sometimes, using once, few, many, or a class for an expanded clone.

TRBJ1-2	NA	NA	TRBV6-1	TGTGCCAGCAGTGAATTCTCTGTTCGGGGAAGAGGCTACACCTTC	CASSEFSVRGRGYTF
TRBJ1-2	NA	NA	TRBV11-2	TGTGCCAGCAGCTCATCGGCGGGTCAGCATGGCTACACCTTC	CASSSSAGQHGYTF
TRBJ2-3	NA	NA	TRBV28	TGTGCCAGCAGTGCTTTCTCATTCGGAGGGAGGGATACGCAGTATTTT	CASSAFSFGGRDTQYF
TRBJ2-1	NA	NA	TRBV5-6	TGTGCCAGCAGCTTGGGTGGCTATGAGCAGTTCTTC	CASSLGGYEQFF
TRBJ2-7	TRBD1	NA	TRBV5-1	TGCGCCAGCAGCTCGTTCAGGGGGAGCTCCTACGAGCAGTACTTC	CASSSFRGSSYEQYF
TRBJ2-7	NA	NA	TRBV15	TGTGCCACCAGCCCGCACCGCGGGGTGGACGAGCAGTACTTC	CATSPHRGVDEQYF
TRBJ1-1	NA	NA	TRBV19	TGTGCCAGTAGTATAAAGGGAGTGGGTAACACTGAAGCTTTCTTT	CASSIKGVGNTEAFF
TRBJ2-5	NA	NA	TRBV2	TGTGCCAGCAAGGAAAGAGGGCACCAAGAGACCCAGTACTTC	CASKERGHQETQYF
TRBJ2-4	TRBD2	few	TRBV19	TGTGCCAGTAGTTTGGGACGGGAGGGGCCCGGAGCCAAAAACATTCAGTACTTC	CASSLGREGPGAKNIQYF
TRBJ2-1	NA	NA	TRBV28	TGTGCCAGCAGTTTAGTACGGGAGATAGGAGATGAGCAGTTCTTC	CASSLVREIGDEQFF
TRBJ2-1	TRBD2	NA	TRBV5-1	TGCGCCAGCTCTTCCACCGGGACTAGCTCCTACAATGAGCAGTTCTTC	CASSSTGTSSYNEQFF
TRBJ1-1	NA	NA	TRBV28	TGTGCCAGCAGTAGAGACGGCGAGGCGACTGAAGCTTTCTTT	CASSRDGEATEAFF
TRBJ2-5	TRBD1	NA	TRBV7-9	TGTGCCAGCAGCTTAGGACAGGGGGAGACCCAGTACTTC	CASSLGQGETQYF
TRBJ1-2	NA	NA	TRBV18	TGTGCCAGCTCACCAGGACAGCGTGGCTACACCTTC	CASSPGQRGYTF
TRBJ2-4	TRBD2	NA	TRBV4-1	TGCGCCAGCAGCCAAGATCAGCTAGGGCTAGCGGGAGCTAACAAAAACATTCAGTACTTC	CASSQDQLGLAGANKNIQYF
TRBJ2-3	TRBD2	NA	TRBV27	TGTGCCAGCAGTACTCTCGCGGGACTAGCGGAATATACGCAGTATTTT	CASSTLAGLAEYTQYF
TRBJ1-1	TRBD1	once	TRBV4-1	TGCGCCAGCAGCCAAGAGAGGACAGGTGGGGCTTTCTTT	CASSQERTGGAFF
TRBJ1-3	TRBD1	NA	TRBV28	TGTGCCAGCTCCCCGGGGACAGGGGCTGGAAACACCATATATTTT	CASSPGTGAGNTIYF
TRBJ1-2	NA	NA	TRBV5-1	TGCGCCAGCAGCTTGGGCCGGTCTGGTGGCTACACCTTC	CASSLGRSGGYTF
TRBJ1-4	TRBD1	NA	TRBV6-5	TGTGCCAGCAGATACGGGACAGACCAAAAACTGTTTTTT	CASRYGTDQKLFF
TRBJ2-5	NA	NA	TRBV28	TGTGCCAGCAGACAGGGTGGAGAGACCCAGTACTTC	CASRQGGETQYF
TRBJ2-2	NA	few	TRBV13	TGTGCCAGCAGCTTCGGGGGTGGGGGGAACACCGGGGAGCTGTTTTTT	CASSFGGGGNTGELFF
TRBJ2-7	NA	NA	TRBV7-2	TGTGCCAGCAGCCGGGACACGGTCTCCTACGAGCAGTACTTC	CASSRDTVSYEQYF
TRBJ2-7	NA	NA	TRBV28	TGTGCCAGCAGGGAGCGTTACGAGCAGTACTTC	CASRERYEQYF
TRBJ2-1	TRBD2	NA	TRBV5-4	TGTGCCAGCAGCTCCGGACTAGCGGGGTACAATGAGCAGTTCTTC	CASSSGLAGYNEQFF
TRBJ2-2	TRBD2	NA	TRBV27	TGTGCCCTCGTAGCCCTAGCGGGAGGGCCAGAAGGGGAGCTGTTTTTT	CALVALAGGPEGELFF
TRBJ2-1	TRBD2	NA	TRBV9	TGTGCCAGCAGCGGCGGGACTAGGGTGAATGAGCAGTTCTTC	CASSGGTRVNEQFF
TRBJ1-4	NA	NA	TRBV29-1	TGCAGCGTTCGGGGGGGAGGCGGTGAAAAACTGTTTTTT	CSVRGGGGEKLFF
TRBJ2-7	TRBD2	NA	TRBV6-5	TGTGCCAGCAGTTACTCGTTATTGGGCGGGAGCTACGAGCAGTACTTC	CASSYSLLGGSYEQYF
TRBJ2-7	NA	NA	TRBV5-6	TGTGCCAGCAGCTTAATCAGGGATATCCTCTACGAGCAGTACTTC	CASSLIRDILYEQYF
TRBJ2-4	TRBD2	NA	TRBV5-6	TGTGCCAGCAGCTTGGTGCGGGGGGACATTCAGTACTTC	CASSLVRGDIQYF
TRBJ2-2	NA	NA	TRBV6-5	TGTGCCAGCAGTTCGAGACAGAAACTAATTTCCGGGGAGCTGTTTTTT	CASSSRQKLISGELFF
TRBJ2-5	NA	once	TRBV30	TGTGCCTGGAGTGTACAGGAGACCCAGTACTTC	CAWSVQETQYF
TRBJ2-7	TRBD2	NA	TRBV4-2	TGTGCCAGCAGCCAAAGCAGCGGGGTCGGCCACGAGCAGTACTTC	CASSQSSGVGHEQYF
TRBJ2-7	NA	NA	TRBV19	TGTGCCAGTAGTCCTGACAGTAAGCCCTACGAGCAGTACTTC	CASSPDSKPYEQYF
TRBJ2-1	TRBD2	NA	TRBV11-3	TGTGCCAGCAGCTTACGGGGGAGCGGGAACGGCGATGAGCAGTTCTTC	CASSLRGSGNGDEQFF
TRBJ1-2	NA	few	TRBV2	TGTGCCAGCAGTGAGGCACAGGGTCCTATGTTCGGCTACACCTTC	CASSEAQGPMFGYTF